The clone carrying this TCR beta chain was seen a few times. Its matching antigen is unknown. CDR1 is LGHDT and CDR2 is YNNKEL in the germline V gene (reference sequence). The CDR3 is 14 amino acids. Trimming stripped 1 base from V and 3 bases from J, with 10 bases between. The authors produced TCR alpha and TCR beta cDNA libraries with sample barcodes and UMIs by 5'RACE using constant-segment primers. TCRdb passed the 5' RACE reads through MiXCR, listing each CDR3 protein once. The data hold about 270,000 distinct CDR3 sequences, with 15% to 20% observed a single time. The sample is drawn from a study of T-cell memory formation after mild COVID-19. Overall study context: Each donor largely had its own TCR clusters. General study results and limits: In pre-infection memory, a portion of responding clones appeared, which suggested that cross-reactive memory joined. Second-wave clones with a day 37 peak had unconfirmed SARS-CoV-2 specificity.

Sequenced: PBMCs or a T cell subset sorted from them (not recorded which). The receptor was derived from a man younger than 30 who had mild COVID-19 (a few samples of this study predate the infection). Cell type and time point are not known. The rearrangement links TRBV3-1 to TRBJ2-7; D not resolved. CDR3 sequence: CASSQGSQYYEQYF. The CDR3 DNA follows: TGTGCCAGCAGCCAAGGTTCCCAGTACTACGAGCAGTACTTC.